These 10 T cell receptor beta chains share one sample of origin, sequenced in a study of blood T cell repertoires in COVID-19. Assay: immunoSEQ multiplex PCR; the TCRdb copy retains only in-frame clones and omits some. Among under 150,000 clones, 70% to 90% were seen once, and the ten largest hold around 8%. The sample comprised peripheral blood. These receptors came from a woman aged 55-70 years with COVID-19, enrolled during active disease.

This chain connects TRBV2 to TRBJ1-2; D possibly corresponds to TRBD1 (6 bases). V lost 4 bases, J lost 7 bases, and 13 bases lay in between. This CDR3 spans 13 amino acids. Germline V gene sequence: CDR1 SNHLY, CDR2 FYNNEI. CDR3 loop: CASSVSGALGYTF. In DNA, the CDR3 is TGTGCCAGCAGTGTATCAGGGGCGCTTGGCTACACCTTC.

The genes are TRBV7-3 and TRBJ2-6, with 9 bases fitting TRBD1. CDR1 is SGHTA and CDR2 is FQGTGA in the germline V gene. Trimming cost V 5 bases and J 4 bases; bases outside gene matches: 3. CDR3 length equals 15 residues. As DNA, the CDR3 is TGTGCCAGCAGCGGACAGGGGACCGGGGCCAACGTCCTGACTTTC. Protein sequence: CASSGQGTGANVLTF.

The gene calls are TRBV6-5 and TRBJ2-5, with TRBD1 matching over 8 bases. Germline CDR1 and CDR2: MNHEY and SVGAGI. Trimming removed 7 bases from V and 5 bases from J; junction bases left unmatched: 12. The CDR3 runs 15 residues. The CDR3 sequence: CASTKQGEGGETQYF. The CDR3 nucleotides are TGTGCCAGCACCAAACAGGGGGAAGGCGGGGAGACCCAGTACTTC.

The gene calls are TRBV19 and TRBJ1-2; D ambiguous. Trimming left V 4 bases short and J 2 bases short, with 26 bases between. The germline V gene encodes CDR1 LNHDA and CDR2 SQIVND (reference sequence). This CDR3 has 19 amino acids. This CDR3 reads CASSREADLPGRVNYGYTF. Written as DNA, the CDR3 is TGTGCCAGTAGTAGGGAGGCAGACCTGCCCGGGAGAGTAAACTATGGCTACACCTTC.

The rearrangement uses TRBV24-1 and TRBJ1-2, with TRBD1 matching 7 bases. This CDR3 has 14 residues. The ends lost 5 bases at V and 4 bases at J; junction bases unmatched: 6. Germline CDR1 KGHDR, CDR2 SFDVKD. The CDR3 DNA is TGTGCCACCAGTGTGGGGACAGCCACCTATGGCTACACCTTC. Its protein is CATSVGTATYGYTF.

This chain links TRBV5-4 with TRBJ1-6, with D perhaps matching TRBD1 (5 bases). CDR3 length equals 16 residues. CDR1 is SGHNT and CDR2 is YYREEE in the germline V gene (reference sequence). V was trimmed by 5 bases and J by 6 bases, leaving 18 bases between them. CDR3 in DNA: TGTGCCAGCAGACTCTCCACCCGGGGACTTAATTCACCCCTCCACTTT. It translates to CASRLSTRGLNSPLHF.

The chain has TRBV10-3 and TRBJ1-2, with TRBD1 identical over 7 bases. V lost 2 bases and J lost 5; bases outside the gene matches: 2. The CDR3 loop spans 13 amino acids. The V gene's germline CDR1 is ENHRY and CDR2 SYGVKD. CDR3 bases: TGTGCCATCAGTGAGACAGGGGAGTATGGCTACACCTTC. This translates into CAISETGEYGYTF.

The chain carries TRBV15 and TRBJ1-4, with TRBD1 as a possible D gene (6 bases). The germline V and J ends were trimmed by 1 base and 8 bases, with 14 bases remaining between them. The CDR3 has 15 amino acids. Germline assignment: CDR1 LNHNV and CDR2 YYDKDF (reference sequence). CDR3 protein: CATSRGVGGGEKLFF. The CDR3 coding sequence is TGTGCCACCAGCAGAGGAGTAGGGGGAGGGGAAAAACTGTTTTTT. Full variable domain (missing parts from reference TRBV15 and TRBJ1-4): DAMVIQNPRYQVTQFGKPVTLSCSQTLNHNVMYWYQQKSSQAPKLLFHYYDKDFNNEADTPDNFQSRRPNTSFCFLDIRSPGLGDTAMYLCATSRGVGGGEKLFFGSGTQLSVL.

The J gene is TRBJ2-2, the V gene TRBV7-2; 7 nucleotides line up with TRBD2. The CDR3 length is 16 residues. Per the germline V gene, CDR1 is SGHTA and CDR2 is FQGNSA. The CDR3 spells CDGGLDSGRGTGELFF. In DNA, the CDR3 is TGTGATGGGGGTTTGGATAGCGGGCGGGGGACCGGGGAGCTGTTTTTT. The variable domain in full, completed from reference TRBV7-2 and TRBJ2-2, reads GAGVSQSPSNKVTEKGKDVELRCDPISGHTALYWYRQSLGQGLEFLIYFQGNSAPDKSGLPSDRFSAERTGGSVSTLTIQRTQQEDSAVYLCDGGLDSGRGTGELFFGEGSRLTVL.

This clone was seen only a few times. The rearrangement uses TRBV4-2 and TRBJ1-2, with D possibly being TRBD1 (5 bases). Looked up from germline, CDR1 is LGHNA and CDR2 is YNFKEQ. This CDR3 region has 15 residues. The germline V and J ends were trimmed by 0 bases and 7 bases, with 15 bases remaining between them. CDR3 nucleotide sequence: TGTGCCAGCAGCCAAGAGGAAGGCGGGGGGTTTGGCTACACCTTC. Translated: CASSQEEGGGFGYTF.